The T cell receptor beta chain under discussion was sequenced for a study of shared clonotypes between healthy human individuals. Germline CDR1 MGHDK, CDR2 SYGVNS. The CDR3 runs 15 residues. V dropped 0 bases and J dropped 8 bases, with 16 bases sitting between them. Some clones are missing from TCRdb's copy, which holds only in-frame ones; the method was immunoSEQ multiplex PCR. The repertoire consists of a few million clones, with around nine tenths occurring once and the leading ten covering over 0.12%. The chain is built from TRBV25-1 and TRBJ1-2; D not certain. Sequenced sample: naive CD4+ T cells sorted from blood. As for subset: CD45RA+ positively selected. The sequence was collected from a man younger than 35 in good health. CDR3 sequence: CASSEYGYFSGGYTF. CDR3 in DNA: TGTGCCAGCAGTGAATATGGGTACTTCTCGGGGGGCTACACCTTC.